The present TCR beta chain was sequenced within a study of T cells after yellow fever vaccination. The length of the CDR3 is 14 residues. V lost 6 bases and J lost 2, with 17 bases in between. CDR1 and CDR2 (germline): SQVTM, ANQGSEA. In this sample, this clonotype turned up many times. Via MiXCR, TCRdb re-called the 5' RACE reads, giving one row per CDR3 protein. The sample has some 110,000 distinct CDR3 sequences, 8% to 9.5% seen once; the top ten hold around 25%. The sequence derives from a man aged 25-45 years who received the YFV17D yellow fever vaccine. The starting material was CD8+ T cells sorted from PBMCs, obtained 45 days after the yellow fever booster vaccination. The gene calls are TRBV29-1 and TRBJ2-7; a possible D gene is TRBD1 (6 bases). The CDR3 coding sequence is TGCAGCGTAGCCGCCGGGACAAACACCTACGAGCAGTACTTC. Translated: CSVAAGTNTYEQYF.